This TCR beta chain was obtained from a study of cytomegalovirus exposure and HLA in healthy donors. Study as a whole: Genotyping of more than 300 donors showed that roughly 83% belonged to the Caucasian-associated ancestry cluster.

Germline V gene data show CDR1 as SQVTM and CDR2 as ANQGSEA. Trimming removed 8 bases from V and 7 bases from J; junction bases left unmatched: 11. This CDR3 contains 14 residues. The PCR contained 60 Vbeta and 13 Jbeta primers. Produced via immunoSEQ multiplex PCR; TCRdb's table is partial and in-frame only. Among some 160,000 clones listed, roughly 72% were seen once. This clone was recorded once. This chain uses TRBV29-1 with TRBJ2-1, with 10 bases aligning to TRBD1. This clonotype was obtained from a middle-aged man in good health and CMV-seronegative. The material sequenced was PBMCs. CDR3 in DNA: TGCAGCTTTGGGACAGGGGAATTTAGTAATGAGCAGTTCTTC. The encoded protein is CSFGTGEFSNEQFF.